These T cell receptor beta chains were read from a single sample in a study of T-cell reconstitution after alpha-beta-depleted transplantation in children. TCRdb re-called the PCR reads with MiXCR, one entry per CDR3 protein. The sample lists approximately 400,000 distinct CDR3 sequences, under 13% occurring once. The sequencing used PBMCs from the stem cell graft donor, collected from the stem cell graft. The receptors shown here come from a human donor who donated a stem cell graft to a child with acute myeloid leukemia. The CDR3 runs from the conserved cysteine through the conserved F or W.

CASMLEAANEKLFF	TRBV2	TRBJ1-4
CATSRVDSGSRNEQFF	TRBV15	TRBJ2-1
CSVRAQLENIQYF	TRBV29-1	TRBJ2-4
CASSFPSGTGEFGYTF	TRBV5-1	TRBJ1-2
CASSFGQVYNEQFF	TRBV5-1	TRBJ2-1
CASSRPTGGNTGELFF	TRBV7-3	TRBJ2-2
CASGLVTGQRGYGYTF	TRBV12-5	TRBJ1-2
CASSYLAGYEQYF	TRBV5-6	TRBJ2-7
CSVEAQGSYEAFF	TRBV29-1	TRBJ1-1
CATRDTHYGYTF	TRBV25-1	TRBJ1-2
CASSLDWNYEQYF	TRBV5-1	TRBJ2-7
CATSRATSGPSTDTQYF	TRBV15	TRBJ2-3
CASSRTGTPPDTQYF	TRBV6-5	TRBJ2-3
CASSPDSTEAFF	TRBV18	TRBJ1-1
CSVERTGGYNEQFF	TRBV29-1	TRBJ2-1
CASSDPGAGNTGELFF	TRBV25-1	TRBJ2-2
CASSERTSGRAWTYEQYF	TRBV6-1	TRBJ2-7
CSARDPRRDGNTIYF	TRBV20-1	TRBJ1-3
CASSPGRLRVSYNEQFF	TRBV7-2	TRBJ2-1
CATTSQERWDYGYTF	TRBV10-3	TRBJ1-2
CASSLAGTSGADTQYF	TRBV7-6	TRBJ2-3
CASSLGQGFNEQYF	TRBV7-8	TRBJ2-7
CSARVTGGITEAFF	TRBV20-1	TRBJ1-1
CASSAETGFDTEAFF	TRBV5-1	TRBJ1-1
CASRGVAGELFF	TRBV6-5	TRBJ2-2
CASSNGWSEAFF	TRBV5-1	TRBJ1-1
CASSFSDRDTTDTQYF	TRBV7-9	TRBJ2-3
CASSAGLAGQNEQFF	TRBV7-7	TRBJ2-1
CSARDLVADEKLFF	TRBV20-1	TRBJ1-4
CSASAGTAGGYEQYF	TRBV20-1	TRBJ2-7
CASSLRTGVGGTDTQYF	TRBV7-2	TRBJ2-3
CSARGASGETQYF	TRBV20-1	TRBJ2-5
CASSLALVGETQYF	TRBV12-3/TRBV12-4	TRBJ2-5
CSARDMGQGPNEQFF	TRBV20-1	TRBJ2-1
CASSSGTSGLNQPQHF	TRBV11-2	TRBJ1-5
CASSSGQGMKTQYF	TRBV5-1	TRBJ2-5
CASTTPLGTEAFF	TRBV6-2/TRBV6-3	TRBJ1-1
CSVGGTGSNQPQHF	TRBV29-1	TRBJ1-5
CSARRGYNEQFF	TRBV20-1	TRBJ2-1
CSARGSDEWQFF	TRBV20-1	TRBJ2-1
CSVEPSGVYNEQFF	TRBV29-1	TRBJ2-1
CSGDRGNNEQFF	TRBV29-1	TRBJ2-1
CATSRDSVNEQFF	TRBV15	TRBJ2-1
CASSFLAGAGNTQYF	TRBV11-2	TRBJ2-3
CASSTTWGASYEQYF	TRBV9	TRBJ2-7
CASSLPQVPSEAFF	TRBV5-4	TRBJ1-1
CSVRENYGYTF	TRBV29-1	TRBJ1-2
CASSPYKSSYNEQFF	TRBV6-2/TRBV6-3	TRBJ2-1
CSARGAGNYGYTF	TRBV20-1	TRBJ1-2
CSAAQLLAGVSVGEQFF	TRBV20-1	TRBJ2-1
CASRASLNSPLHF	TRBV6-1	TRBJ1-6
CASRWRWDSTNSGANVLTF	TRBV5-1	TRBJ2-6
CASSGTGGFFF	TRBV5-1	TRBJ1-1
CASSLAGVSGNTIYF	TRBV5-1	TRBJ1-3
CASSLDPTIRADTQYF	TRBV5-1	TRBJ2-3